Presented here are 32 T cell receptor beta chains from one specimen sequenced in a study of blood T cell repertoires in COVID-19. TCRdb keeps only in-frame clones here, not all; method: immunoSEQ multiplex PCR. The profile shows about 110,000 clones, more than 65% of them singletons. Sequences were obtained from peripheral blood. These receptors all come from a woman of 80 years or more with acute or convalescent COVID-19.

This chain connects TRBV5-1 to TRBJ2-1, with TRBD2 matching 9 bases. In germline, CDR1 is SGHRS, CDR2 YFSETQ. V shed 4 bases and J 0 bases; nucleotides not matched to a gene: 5. This CDR3 has 16 amino acids. CDR3 protein: CASSTLSGGSYNEQFF. The CDR3 DNA is TGCGCCAGCAGCACTCTTAGCGGGGGCTCCTACAATGAGCAGTTCTTC. Combining the CDR3 with reference TRBV5-1 and TRBJ2-1 gives the whole variable domain KAGVTQTPRYLIKTRGQQVTLSCSPISGHRSVSWYQQTPGQGLQFLFEYFSETQRNKGNFPGRFSGRQFSNSRSEMNVSTLELGDSALYLCASSTLSGGSYNEQFFGPGTRLTVL.

V gene TRBV6-5 combines with J gene TRBJ2-7; tentative D call: TRBD1 (6 bases). Germline CDR1 and CDR2: MNHEY and SVGAGI. The CDR3 consists of 14 residues. V was trimmed by 8 bases and J by 6 bases, leaving 20 bases between them. DNA of the CDR3: TGTGCCAGCTCGCTGGCCAGGGGATACGGCGAGCAGTACTTC. The encoded protein is CASSLARGYGEQYF.

This clone was counted between two and nine times. CDR3 amino acids: CATSDLQPGLTDTQYF. CDR3 DNA sequence: TGTGCCACCAGTGATTTACAGCCGGGACTCACAGATACGCAGTATTTT. The rearrangement joins TRBV24-1 to TRBJ2-3; maybe TRBD2 (6 bases). The V end lost 1 base, the J end lost 2 bases, and 12 bases lay between the germline ends. Germline CDR1 and CDR2: KGHDR and SFDVKD. CDR3 length: 16 amino acids.

V and J are TRBV5-1 and TRBJ2-1; TRBD2 matches 12 bases. Trimming at V came to 4 bases and at J to 8 bases, leaving 13 bases not matched to a gene. Germline V gene data show CDR1 as SGHRS and CDR2 as YFSETQ. This CDR3 is 17 amino acids long. CDR3 sequence reads: CASSPGLAGISGYEQFF. The CDR3 region has the DNA TGCGCCAGCAGCCCCGGACTAGCGGGAATTAGTGGGTATGAGCAGTTCTTC.

The J gene is TRBJ2-7, the V gene TRBV6-1, with TRBD1 matching over 8 bases. V was pared by 5 bases and J by 2 bases, with 8 bases of the junction left unmatched. Germline values: CDR1 MNHNS, CDR2 SASEGT. There are 15 residues in the CDR3. CDR3 bases: TGTGCCAGCAGTCCGTCTGACAGGGGAACCTACGAGCAGTACTTC. Protein: CASSPSDRGTYEQYF.

This clone occurred once. V is TRBV10-2 and J is TRBJ1-6, with D perhaps matching TRBD1 (5 bases). With 0 bases removed from V and 8 bases from J, the gap between germline ends came to 8 bases. The CDR3 covers 14 residues. Germline V CDR1 and CDR2: WSHSY, SAAADI. The CDR3, as DNA: TGCGCCAGCAGTGAGTCTTGGGGCCATTCACCCCTCCACTTT. It specifies CASSESWGHSPLHF.

J is TRBJ2-7 and V is TRBV12-5, with TRBD1 matching over 9 bases. The germline CDR1 and CDR2 sequences are LGHNT and FRNRAP. J was trimmed by 2 bases and V by 0 bases; bases with no gene match: 5. This CDR3 spans 16 amino acids. The CDR3 region is CASGLVVGQGPYEQYF. CDR3 in DNA: TGTGCTAGTGGTTTGGTAGTCGGACAGGGGCCCTACGAGCAGTACTTC. Full variable domain (remainder filled in from reference TRBV12-5 and TRBJ2-7): DARVTQTPRHKVTEMGQEVTMRCQPILGHNTVFWYRQTMMQGLELLAYFRNRAPLDDSGMPKDRFSAEMPDATLATLKIQPSEPRDSAVYFCASGLVVGQGPYEQYFGPGTRLTVT.

The rearrangement links TRBV19 to TRBJ2-1; D perhaps matches TRBD2 (5 bases). The germline CDR1 and CDR2 sequences are LNHDA and SQIVND (reference sequence). V shed 9 bases and J shed 4 bases, with 10 bases lying between them. The CDR3 extends over 12 amino acids. The CDR3: CASGIPYNEQFF. The CDR3 nucleotides are TGTGCCAGCGGGATCCCGTACAATGAGCAGTTCTTC.

CDR3 nucleotide sequence: TGTGCCAGCAGCCAAGAACCCGGGAGCACAGATACGCAGTATTTT. Residues: CASSQEPGSTDTQYF. The chain joins TRBV4-2 to TRBJ2-3; the D is unclear. The germline gives CDR1 LGHNA, CDR2 YNFKEQ. Between the trimmed V and J ends, which lost 0 bases and 0 bases, there was a span of 7 bases. The CDR3 consists of 15 residues.

This clone was seen a few times. The rearrangement uses TRBV28 and TRBJ1-2, with D hard to call. This CDR3 region has 13 residues. Per germline, CDR1 MDHEN and CDR2 SYDVKM. Trimming cost V 6 bases and J 2 bases, with 10 bases left between them. Here the CDR3 DNA reads TGTGCCAGCAGCCCTAAGCCCAACTATGGCTACACCTTC. Amino acids: CASSPKPNYGYTF.

This clone was picked up one time. The chain links TRBV5-1 to TRBJ2-1; TRBD2 matches 7 bases. The CDR3 length is 15 residues. CDR1 and CDR2 (germline): SGHRS, YFSETQ. J lost 5 bases, V lost 0 bases, and 5 bases had no gene match. DNA for the CDR3: TGCGCCAGCAGCTTGGCCGGGGGGAGGCACAATGAGCAGTTCTTC. It is translated as CASSLAGGRHNEQFF.

CDR3 loop: CASSLRLYGYTF. CDR3 coding DNA: TGTGCCAGCAGCTTACGTTTATATGGCTACACCTTC. V gene TRBV11-2 combines with J gene TRBJ1-2; D gene ambiguous. Trimming shortened V by 2 bases and J by 5 bases, and 6 bases separated the two germline ends. The CDR3 totals 12 residues. Per the germline V gene, CDR1 is SGHAT and CDR2 is FQNNGV. The whole variable domain, filled in from reference TRBV11-2 and TRBJ1-2, reads EAGVAQSPRYKIIEKRQSVAFWCNPISGHATLYWYQQILGQGPKLLIQFQNNGVVDDSQLPKDRFSAERLKGVDSTLKIQPAKLEDSAVYLCASSLRLYGYTFGSGTRLTVV.

The CDR3 reads CASSVREYSGNTIYF. DNA of the CDR3: TGTGCCAGCAGCGTAAGGGAGTACTCTGGAAACACCATATATTTT. The rearrangement joins TRBV9 to TRBJ1-3; D is unresolved. The length of the CDR3 is 15 residues. V was trimmed by 1 base and J by 0 bases, leaving 8 bases between them. Per the germline V gene, CDR1 is SGDLS and CDR2 is YYNGEE.

The rearrangement uses TRBV5-1 and TRBJ1-1; D remains unclear. The germline V and J ends were trimmed by 0 bases and 1 base, with 10 bases remaining between them. This CDR3 region has 15 residues. CDR1 SGHRS and CDR2 YFSETQ come from the germline V gene. The CDR3, as DNA: TGCGCCAGCAGCTTGGGTTGGACTAAGAACACTGAAGCTTTCTTT. Protein product: CASSLGWTKNTEAFF.

CDR3 sequence reads: CATADRGSNQPQHF. The DNA of the CDR3 is TGTGCCACTGCAGACAGGGGTAGCAATCAGCCCCAGCATTTT. The rearrangement links TRBV2 to TRBJ1-5, with 8 bases that match TRBD1. This CDR3 comprises 14 residues. The V and J ends lost 10 bases and 0 bases, in that order; junction bases with no gene match: 5. The V gene's germline CDR1 is SNHLY and CDR2 FYNNEI.

CDR3 loop: CASGPPGTVGNTGELFF. CDR3 sequence (DNA): TGTGCCAGCGGACCACCCGGGACAGTAGGGAACACCGGGGAGCTGTTTTTT. The chain uses TRBV27 and TRBJ2-2; 7 nucleotides line up with TRBD1. Germline-derived CDR1 and CDR2 are MNHEY and SMNVEV (reference sequence). V lost 8 bases to trimming and J lost 1 base; unmatched junction nucleotides: 13. This CDR3 is 17 amino acids long.

The chain combines TRBV12-3 or TRBV12-4 with TRBJ2-5; TRBD1 might be the D (6 bases). The CDR3 length is 13 residues. With 6 bases removed from V and 0 bases from J, the gap between germline ends came to 8 bases. DNA for the CDR3: TGTGCCAGCAGCTGGGACAACCAAGAGACCCAGTACTTC. It encodes CASSWDNQETQYF.

The chain employs TRBV5-6 and TRBJ1-1, with unresolved D. Germline CDR1 reads SGHDT; CDR2 reads YYEEEE. The CDR3 runs 11 residues. With 3 bases removed from V and 2 bases from J, the gap between germline ends came to 2 bases. CDR3 protein: CASSSNTEAFF. CDR3 DNA sequence: TGTGCCAGCAGCTCAAACACTGAAGCTTTCTTT.

The rearrangement joins TRBV6-5 to TRBJ2-1; 7 positions agree with TRBD2. Germline assignment: CDR1 MNHEY and CDR2 SVGAGI. The J segment lost 10 bases and the V segment lost 4 bases, leaving 13 bases of the junction unmatched. This CDR3 has 15 residues. In nucleotides, the CDR3 is TGTGCCAGCAGTTCCGCCGGGACTATAAAACCCGAGCAGTTCTTC. Translation: CASSSAGTIKPEQFF.

The chain carries TRBV3-1 (or the pseudogene TRBV3-2) and TRBJ2-5; 9 nucleotides match TRBD2. Unmatched junction bases numbered 6, after V lost 3 bases and J lost 1 base. The CDR3 runs to 16 residues. Germline CDR1 reads LGHDT; CDR2 reads YNNKEL (reference sequence). DNA for the CDR3: TGTGCCAGCAGCCAGGAACGACTAGCGGCCCAAGAGACCCAGTACTTC. Protein product: CASSQERLAAQETQYF.

The chain joins TRBV18 to TRBJ2-7, with 10 bases identical to TRBD2. Per the germline V gene, CDR1 is KGHSH and CDR2 is LQKENI. J was trimmed by 7 bases and V by 2 bases; bases with no gene match: 5. The CDR3 covers 14 residues. CDR3 protein: CASSPSGGALEQYF. As DNA, the CDR3 is TGTGCCAGCTCACCAAGCGGGGGGGCCTTGGAGCAGTACTTC.

A note on this clone: Different DNA sequences within this sample yield the same CDR3. The rearrangement links TRBV18 to TRBJ1-2; D might be TRBD1 (5 bases). Germline V gene lookup returns CDR1 KGHSH and CDR2 LQKENI. Trimming shortened V by 2 bases and J by 2 bases, and 9 bases separated the two germline ends. CDR3 length: 14 residues. CDR3 region: CASSPDSANYGYTF. In DNA form, the CDR3 reads TGTGCCAGCTCACCAGACAGCGCGAACTATGGCTACACCTTC.

The rearrangement uses TRBV3-1 (or the pseudogene TRBV3-2) and TRBJ2-7; no reliable D call. Deletions cut 0 bases from V and 3 bases from J, with 3 bases between. CDR3 length equals 12 residues. CDR1 LGHDT and CDR2 YNNKEL come from the germline V gene (reference sequence). This CDR3 reads CASSQDRYEQYF. In nucleotides, the CDR3 is TGTGCCAGCAGCCAAGACCGCTACGAGCAGTACTTC.

The chain carries TRBV7-2 and TRBJ1-2; D is ambiguous. This CDR3 comprises 14 residues. The V and J ends lost 5 bases and 7 bases respectively, with 17 bases between them. The V gene's germline CDR1 is SGHTA and CDR2 FQGNSA. CDR3 sequence: CASSVSYGEGGYTF. The CDR3 DNA sequence: TGTGCCAGCAGCGTCAGTTATGGGGAGGGTGGCTACACCTTC.

This clone occurred once. The chain is built from TRBV3-1 (or the pseudogene TRBV3-2) and TRBJ2-1; D unclear. Trimming removed 4 bases at V and 8 bases at J, with 6 bases between. This CDR3 contains 11 residues. Germline CDR1 is LGHDT and CDR2 is YNNKEL (reference sequence). The CDR3: CASSRVDEQFF. The CDR3 bases are TGTGCCAGCAGCCGCGTGGATGAGCAGTTCTTC.

V and J are TRBV19 and TRBJ1-2, with TRBD1 as a possible D gene (5 bases). The V end was cut by 5 bases, the J end by 0 bases, with 13 bases between. CDR3 length equals 15 residues. The germline V gene has CDR1 LNHDA and CDR2 SQIVND (reference sequence). CDR3 in amino acids: CASSPRGAANYGYTF. CDR3 sequence (DNA): TGTGCCAGTAGTCCACGCGGGGCGGCTAACTATGGCTACACCTTC.

The rearrangement links TRBV5-1 to TRBJ1-2; D gene unclear. With 1 base removed from V and 2 bases from J, the gap between germline ends came to 12 bases. The CDR3 covers 15 residues. Per germline, CDR1 SGHRS and CDR2 YFSETQ. The chain's CDR3 is CASSLTVRENYGYTF. CDR3 DNA sequence: TGCGCCAGCAGCTTGACAGTGAGGGAGAACTATGGCTACACCTTC. Complete variable domain (other parts from reference TRBV5-1 and TRBJ1-2): KAGVTQTPRYLIKTRGQQVTLSCSPISGHRSVSWYQQTPGQGLQFLFEYFSETQRNKGNFPGRFSGRQFSNSRSEMNVSTLELGDSALYLCASSLTVRENYGYTFGSGTRLTVV.

The CDR3 region has the DNA TGTGCCAGCAGTTGGGGACAGCCAGGGATGTCTGGAAACACCATATATTTT. It yields the protein CASSWGQPGMSGNTIYF. The rearrangement links TRBV5-5 to TRBJ1-3; 7 bases align to TRBD1. The germline gives CDR1 SGHKS, CDR2 YYEKEE (reference sequence). The CDR3 is made up of 17 amino acids. V lost 5 bases, J lost 1 base, and 12 bases stayed unmatched.

This clone was observed a single time. The chain joins TRBV6-5 to TRBJ1-2; possible D gene TRBD1, 6 bases. The CDR3 runs to 15 residues. The ends were cut back, 6 bases at V and 0 bases at J, with 14 bases in the middle. The germline CDR1 and CDR2 sequences are MNHEY and SVGAGI. The CDR3 region is CASRGAGYPNYGYTF. CDR3 bases: TGTGCCAGCAGGGGGGCGGGTTACCCTAACTATGGCTACACCTTC.

The genes are TRBV18 and TRBJ2-7, with D possibly TRBD1 on 6 matching bases. The V gene's germline CDR1 is KGHSH and CDR2 LQKENI. V shed 4 bases and J shed 2 bases, with 9 bases lying between them. The CDR3 spans 13 residues. The DNA of the CDR3 is TGTGCCAGCTCACAAGGACAGACCTACGAGCAGTACTTC. It encodes CASSQGQTYEQYF.

V is TRBV4-3 and J is TRBJ1-5, with D uncertain. The CDR3 has 13 residues. The germline CDR1 and CDR2 sequences are LGHNA and YSLEER. The V end was cut by 0 bases, the J end by 6 bases, with 6 bases between. The CDR3 loop reads CASSQESGQPQHF. CDR3 DNA: TGCGCCAGCAGCCAAGAGAGCGGTCAGCCCCAGCATTTT.

V gene TRBV6-5 combines with J gene TRBJ2-3; D is perhaps TRBD1 (6 bases). Germline-derived CDR1 and CDR2 are MNHEY and SVGAGI. CDR3 size: 16 residues. The germline V and J ends were trimmed by 0 bases and 2 bases, with 12 bases remaining between them. CDR3 protein: CASSYSSGHYTDTQYF. The CDR3 DNA sequence: TGTGCCAGCAGTTACTCGTCGGGACACTACACAGATACGCAGTATTTT.